This T cell receptor beta chain derives from a study of beta chain features in type 1 diabetes. General study results and limits: Within each of all four CD4+ subsets, Type 1 diabetes patients had TCRB CDR3s that were moderately but significantly shorter. Reduced insertions and increased deletions marked VDJ junctions in type 1 diabetes patients. Any HLA effect on TCRB rearrangement was left unresolved by small sub-analyses.

Expressed TCRB transcripts got sequenced, as all isolated RNA was reverse transcribed. The table came from immunoSEQ multiplex PCR; TCRdb's copy has only in-frame clones and leaves some out. This sample yields some 900,000 clones, of which roughly a sixth are seen a single time; 0.02% to 0.025% belongs to the top ten. Only a few counts were recorded for this clone. Its antigen is still unknown. The CDR3 extends over 16 amino acids. V was clipped by 3 bases and J by 3 bases, with 16 bases between them. Germline CDR1 SGHRS, CDR2 YFSETQ. CD4+ naive, central memory, regulatory and stem cell-like memory cells were sorted via CD45RO/CCR7/CD25/CD127/CD95/CD27.

The chain combines TRBV5-1 with TRBJ2-1, with D possibly being TRBD2 (5 bases). The TCR comes from a woman between 18 and 30 years old in good health. Sequencing used naive CD4+ T cells from blood. The CDR3 coding sequence is TGCGCCAGCAGCTCCTGGGCGGGCCTAGGCTACAATGAGCAGTTCTTC. Its protein is CASSSWAGLGYNEQFF.